These 5 T cell receptor beta chains share one sample of origin, sequenced in a study of T cells after yellow fever vaccination. TCRdb fed the 5' RACE reads into MiXCR, producing one record per CDR3 protein. In the table there are a few hundred thousand distinct CDR3 sequences, roughly 8.3% of which are singletons. The input for sequencing was PBMCs, taken roughly 46 days after the first yellow fever vaccination. The receptors come from a man between 18 and 35 years old who received the YFV17D yellow fever vaccine.

The rearrangement joins TRBV6-5 to TRBJ1-2; no clear D. Trimming removed 8 bases from V and 1 base from J, with 11 bases in between. CDR1 and CDR2 from the germline V gene are MNHEY and SVGAGI. This CDR3 has 13 amino acids. The CDR3 DNA sequence: TGTGCCAGCCGTCTCGATATTAACTATGGCTACACCTTC. Translated, it gives CASRLDINYGYTF.

The sample holds a few counts of this clonotype. The chain has TRBV29-1 and TRBJ2-1; D possibly uses TRBD1 or TRBD2 (7 bases each). V lost 6 bases to trimming and J lost 0 bases, with 15 bases between them. CDR3 length equals 15 residues. In germline, CDR1 is SQVTM, CDR2 ANQGSEA. The CDR3 sequence is CSVGGTVSSYNEQFF. The DNA for the CDR3 is TGCAGCGTCGGGGGGACAGTTAGCTCCTACAATGAGCAGTTCTTC.

There are a few counts of this clonotype. The chain has TRBV6-5 and TRBJ1-2, with unresolved D. V was cut by 0 bases and J by 5 bases, with 10 bases left in between. The CDR3 has 14 amino acids. Germline CDR1 MNHEY, CDR2 SVGAGI. DNA for the CDR3: TGTGCCAGCAGTTACTCGAGTTCCAGTTATGGCTACACCTTC. Protein sequence: CASSYSSSSYGYTF.

This clonotype came up a few times. The chain recombines TRBV11-2 with TRBJ1-4; D not resolved. Between the trimmed V and J ends, which lost 4 bases and 3 bases, there was a span of 15 bases. Germline V gives CDR1 SGHAT, CDR2 FQNNGV. The CDR3 runs 16 residues. As DNA, the CDR3 is TGTGCCAGCAGCTCCCTGGGCACAAAGCCTAATGAAAAACTGTTTTTT. It specifies CASSSLGTKPNEKLFF.

The chain recombines TRBV4-1 with TRBJ1-1, with 8 nucleotides matching TRBD1. Losses at the gene ends were 2 bases for V and 5 bases for J; bases not matched to a gene: 7. Germline CDR1 MGHRA, CDR2 YSYEKL. The CDR3 covers 15 residues. This CDR3 is CASSQWDRSRTEAFF. In DNA, the CDR3 is TGCGCCAGCAGCCAATGGGACAGGTCTCGGACTGAAGCTTTCTTT.